This TCR beta chain was sequenced in a study of blood T cell repertoires in COVID-19. Study-level information: The United States, Italy and Spain provided the acute and convalescent COVID-19 samples. From T cells, B-cell-depleted T cells, or PBMCs came the material, which was cDNA or gDNA.

Germline V gives CDR1 KGHDR, CDR2 SFDVKD. This CDR3 contains 15 residues. J lost 0 bases, V lost 6 bases, and 3 bases had no gene match. Original analysis: By means of reference gene primer amplification, nucleated cell counts were estimated. Only in-frame clones appear in the TCRdb table, and some are missing; sequencing was by immunoSEQ multiplex PCR. Clone size and V and J calls were adopted from that table, with D and trimming inferred from the DNA. The top ten hold roughly 28% of the sample, which has 150,000 to 200,000 clones, about 79% seen once. This sequence joins TRBV24-1 and TRBJ2-1, with TRBD2 matching over 8 bases. The sample was peripheral blood. This receptor was taken from a woman in her sixties or seventies with acute or convalescent COVID-19. CDR3: CATSKLADSYNEQFF. In nucleotides, the CDR3 is TGTGCCACCAGTAAACTAGCGGACTCCTACAATGAGCAGTTCTTC.